The entry that follows covers one T cell receptor beta chain sequence. Its matching antigen is unknown. This entry comes from a study of post-analysis software for immune sequencing data. Study-wide results and limits: Controls had lower frequencies than patients of a few TRBV segments, which included TRBV5-6, TRBV5-1 and TRBV20-1. Co-batched samples clustered tightly together by F measure. Among multiple sclerosis patients, normalized Chao1 diversity was significantly below that of controls.

The TCR beta cDNA libraries carried unique molecular identifiers. cDNA molecules numbering approximately 500,000 came from around 1 to 10 million T cells. TCRdb reprocessed the PCR reads with MiXCR, giving one entry per CDR3 protein. The sample consists of hundreds of thousands of distinct CDR3 sequences, about 27% of them appearing once. Trimming took 8 bases from V and 10 from J, leaving 13 bases between them. Germline V gene data show CDR1 as SNHLY and CDR2 as FYNNEI. The CDR3 covers 11 residues. The J gene is TRBJ2-3, the V gene TRBV2; no clear D gene. The sequence came from a girl aged 10-17 years with multiple sclerosis. The specimen sequenced was blood. This CDR3 reads CASRSQTAQYF. DNA of the CDR3: TGTGCCAGCCGCTCCCAAACGGCGCAGTATTTT.